The entry below describes one T cell receptor (beta chain). The data originate from a study of PD-1 blockade in classical Hodgkin lymphoma. Trimming stripped 1 base from V and 3 bases from J, with 13 bases between. Germline V gene sequence: CDR1 MNHNS, CDR2 SASEGT. The CDR3 extends over 15 amino acids. TCRdb's copy holds only in-frame clones and misses some; the assay was immunoSEQ multiplex PCR. The data hold about 32,000 clones, with about 81% observed a single time. Time point specified: cycle 4 day 1 (C4D1), after five to seven weeks of nivolumab. Following autologous stem cell transplantation, relapse occurred in every patient, and exposure to brentuximab vedotin varied.

This TCR came from a human donor with classical Hodgkin lymphoma. The J gene is TRBJ2-7, the V gene TRBV6-1, with D unresolved. Sequencing was performed on peripheral blood mononuclear cells (PBMCs), taken before the fourth cycle of nivolumab. The CDR3 loop reads CASSEGPGAIYEQYF. For the CDR3, the DNA is TGTGCCAGCAGTGAAGGTCCAGGTGCCATCTACGAGCAGTACTTC.